One and the same sample provided the 11 T cell receptor beta chains below, sequenced in a study of T cell responses to AZD1222 COVID-19 vaccine. Assay: immunoSEQ multiplex PCR; the TCRdb copy retains only in-frame clones and omits some. The profile shows roughly 270,000 clones, 90% to 95% of them singletons. The starting material was peripheral blood, obtained 28 days after the second AZD1222 dose. These receptors came from an adult who received the AZD1222 COVID-19 vaccine.

The rearrangement links TRBV28 to TRBJ2-1; D ambiguous. The V gene lost 8 bases and the J gene lost 4 bases, with 27 bases spanning the gap. There are 18 residues in the CDR3. Germline lookup yields CDR1 MDHEN and CDR2 SYDVKM. CDR3 sequence: CASVPRGLGTRLYNEQFF. DNA of the CDR3: TGTGCCAGCGTTCCCCGAGGTTTGGGAACTCGTCTGTACAATGAGCAGTTCTTC.

The chain joins TRBV6-5 to TRBJ2-1, with 7 bases matching TRBD2. CDR1 and CDR2 from the germline V gene are MNHEY and SVGAGI. J lost 7 bases, V lost 4 bases, and 4 bases had no gene match. The CDR3 sequence is 13 residues long. The CDR3 sequence: CASSLTSPNEQFF. The DNA of the CDR3 is TGTGCCAGCAGTTTGACTAGCCCGAATGAGCAGTTCTTC.

This sequence joins TRBV5-4 and TRBJ2-7; TRBD1 might be the D (5 bases). The germline V gene has CDR1 SGHNT and CDR2 YYREEE (reference sequence). The CDR3 is 13 amino acids. V gave up 4 bases and J gave up 4 bases, with 12 bases separating them. The CDR3, as DNA: TGTGCCAGCAGCCCGGATCCAGGGTACGAGCAGTACTTC. Translated, it gives CASSPDPGYEQYF.

The rearrangement joins TRBV11-3 to TRBJ2-2; D ambiguous. The CDR3 is 12 residues long. From germline, CDR1 is SGHNT and CDR2 YENEEA. The germline V and J ends were trimmed by 5 bases and 8 bases, with 9 bases remaining between them. CDR3 sequence: CASSRREGELFF. CDR3 DNA sequence: TGTGCCAGCAGCCGCCGAGAAGGGGAGCTGTTTTTT.

The chain combines TRBV30 with TRBJ2-7; the D gene is possibly TRBD2 (5 bases). Between the trimmed V and J ends, which lost 0 bases and 7 bases, there was a span of 16 bases. Germline CDR1 GTSNPN, CDR2 SVGIG (reference sequence). This CDR3 is built from 14 residues. The CDR3 sequence: CAWSVVLSGGEQYF. CDR3 DNA sequence: TGTGCCTGGAGTGTAGTTCTGAGCGGTGGGGAGCAGTACTTC.

The chain carries TRBV7-3 and TRBJ2-4, with D perhaps TRBD2 (6 bases). V shed 10 bases and J shed 0 bases, with 16 bases lying between them. Germline V gives CDR1 SGHTA, CDR2 FQGTGA. The CDR3 runs 15 residues. The CDR3 here is CANRSGTLAKNIQYF. CDR3 bases: TGTGCCAACCGTAGCGGCACACTAGCCAAAAACATTCAGTACTTC. The entire variable domain, with the rest obtained from reference TRBV7-3 and TRBJ2-4, is as follows: GAGVSQTPSNKVTEKGKYVELRCDPISGHTALYWYRQSLGQGPEFLIYFQGTGAADDSGLPNDRFFAVRPEGSVSTLKIQRTERGDSAVYLCANRSGTLAKNIQYFGAGTRLSVL.

This clone was seen just once. The V call is TRBV6-5, the J call TRBJ2-7; D is ambiguous. Trimming pared 7 bases from V and 1 base from J, leaving 5 bases between. Germline values: CDR1 MNHEY, CDR2 SVGAGI. The CDR3 loop spans 11 amino acids. The CDR3: CASTRSYEQYF. The CDR3 region has the DNA TGTGCCAGCACTAGGTCCTACGAGCAGTACTTC.

The chain carries TRBV6-5 and TRBJ1-3; D uncertain. The CDR3 loop spans 13 amino acids. V gave up 6 bases and J gave up 1 base, with 7 bases separating them. Germline CDR1 is MNHEY and CDR2 is SVGAGI. The DNA of the CDR3 is TGTGCCAGCAGGACGGCTTCTGGAAACACCATATATTTT. Protein: CASRTASGNTIYF.

The chain recombines TRBV6-1 with TRBJ2-7; 10 nucleotides line up with TRBD2. Looked up from germline, CDR1 is MNHNS and CDR2 is SASEGT. Trimming at V came to 4 bases and at J to 2 bases, leaving 17 bases not matched to a gene. There are 19 residues in the CDR3. Here the CDR3 reads CASSGSIYLGLASTYEQYF. The CDR3 nucleotides are TGTGCCAGCAGTGGTTCGATCTACCTGGGACTAGCGTCCACCTACGAGCAGTACTTC.

V is TRBV2 and J is TRBJ1-5; D is uncertain. Trimming cost V 8 bases and J 4 bases, with 6 bases left between them. This CDR3 is built from 11 residues. CDR1 is SNHLY and CDR2 is FYNNEI in the germline V gene. The CDR3 loop is CASRLNQPQHF. The CDR3 coding sequence is TGTGCCAGCCGCCTAAATCAGCCCCAGCATTTT.

DNA for the CDR3: TGCAGTGCGGGGACGAAAGAGCAGTACTTC. Its translation is CSAGTKEQYF. The chain combines TRBV20-1 with TRBJ2-7; the D call may be TRBD1 or TRBD2 (5 bases each). V was shortened by 6 bases and J by 7 bases, with 10 bases between the two germline ends. Germline lookup yields CDR1 DFQATT and CDR2 SNEGSKA (reference sequence). This CDR3 spans 10 amino acids.